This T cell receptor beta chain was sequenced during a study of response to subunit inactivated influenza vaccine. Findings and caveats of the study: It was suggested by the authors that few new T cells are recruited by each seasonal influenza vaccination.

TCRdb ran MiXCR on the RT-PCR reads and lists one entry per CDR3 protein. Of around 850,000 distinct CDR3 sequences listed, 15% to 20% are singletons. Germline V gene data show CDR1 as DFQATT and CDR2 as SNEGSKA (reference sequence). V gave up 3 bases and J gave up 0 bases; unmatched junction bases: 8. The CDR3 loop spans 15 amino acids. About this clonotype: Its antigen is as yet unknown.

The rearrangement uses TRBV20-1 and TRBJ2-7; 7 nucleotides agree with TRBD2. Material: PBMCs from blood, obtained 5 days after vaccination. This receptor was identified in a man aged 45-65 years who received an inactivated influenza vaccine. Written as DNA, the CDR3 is TGCAGTGCTAGGATCGGGGGGAGGGCCTCCTACGAGCAGTACTTC. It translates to CSARIGGRASYEQYF.